These 12 T cell receptor beta chains were all obtained from the same sample, sequenced in a study of blood T cell repertoires in COVID-19. TCRdb's table, derived via immunoSEQ multiplex PCR, lists solely in-frame clones and lacks some. The repertoire holds 90,000 to 110,000 clones, with 90% as singletons. Source material: peripheral blood. These receptor sequences come from a human donor in a cohort sampled during active COVID-19.

V and J are TRBV11-2 and TRBJ1-4; D is possibly TRBD1 (5 bases). The CDR3 is 16 amino acids. V was clipped by 5 bases and J by 6 bases, with 19 bases between them. Germline CDR1 SGHAT, CDR2 FQNNGV. In DNA, the CDR3 is TGTGCCAGCAGCCGCAAGGGGCAGTCGGTTTATGAAAAACTGTTTTTT. Protein sequence: CASSRKGQSVYEKLFF. Complete variable domain (other parts from reference TRBV11-2 and TRBJ1-4): EAGVAQSPRYKIIEKRQSVAFWCNPISGHATLYWYQQILGQGPKLLIQFQNNGVVDDSQLPKDRFSAERLKGVDSTLKIQPAKLEDSAVYLCASSRKGQSVYEKLFFGSGTQLSVL.

V usage is TRBV4-3 and J usage is TRBJ2-4, with 8 bases fitting TRBD1. J was trimmed by 6 bases and V by 0 bases; bases with no gene match: 13. In germline, CDR1 is LGHNA, CDR2 YSLEER. There are 18 residues in the CDR3. For the CDR3, the DNA is TGCGCCAGCAGCCAAGATTGGGGCACAGGGGGGTGGAGAAACATTCAGTACTTC. It yields the protein CASSQDWGTGGWRNIQYF.

The J gene is TRBJ2-5, the V gene TRBV5-1, with 10 nucleotides matching TRBD2. This CDR3 has 15 residues. V shed 3 bases, J shed 1 base, and the junction held 3 bases outside the gene matches. CDR1 and CDR2 from the germline V gene are SGHRS and YFSETQ. CDR3 region: CASSSVAGGQETQYF. The CDR3, as DNA: TGCGCCAGCAGCTCCGTAGCGGGGGGCCAAGAGACCCAGTACTTC.

This clone was observed a single time. The chain has TRBV3-1 (or the pseudogene TRBV3-2) and TRBJ2-5, with 7 bases that match TRBD2. The V segment lost 1 base and the J segment 0 bases; nucleotides outside the gene matches: 8. This CDR3 comprises 17 residues. Germline-derived CDR1 and CDR2 are LGHDT and YNNKEL (reference sequence). CDR3 in DNA: TGTGCCAGCAGCCAAGGCCCCAGCGGGGCGTACCAAGAGACCCAGTACTTC. This translates into CASSQGPSGAYQETQYF.

The rearrangement links TRBV2 to TRBJ1-1; no clear D. V was clipped by 6 bases and J by 5 bases, with 10 bases between them. This CDR3 is built from 12 residues. Germline V gene lookup returns CDR1 SNHLY and CDR2 FYNNEI. In DNA, the CDR3 is TGTGCCAGCAGGGGTGGAGGGACTGAAGCTTTCTTT. It specifies CASRGGGTEAFF. Using reference TRBV2 and TRBJ1-1 for the parts outside the CDR3, the full variable domain is EPEVTQTPSHQVTQMGQEVILRCVPISNHLYFYWYRQILGQKVEFLVSFYNNEISEKSEIFDDQFSVERPDGSNFTLKIRSTKLEDSAMYFCASRGGGTEAFFGQGTRLTVV.

The J gene is TRBJ2-3, the V gene TRBV29-1; D might be TRBD2 (5 bases). Germline CDR1 is SQVTM and CDR2 is ANQGSEA. The CDR3 has 16 residues. V lost 4 bases and J 4 bases, leaving 21 bases between the germline ends. CDR3 protein: CSVGEGRVVTADTQYF. CDR3 sequence (DNA): TGCAGCGTTGGAGAGGGCAGAGTCGTAACGGCAGATACGCAGTATTTT.

The rearrangement links TRBV24-1 to TRBJ1-2; perhaps TRBD1 as D (6 bases). This CDR3 has 13 residues. CDR1 KGHDR and CDR2 SFDVKD come from the germline V gene. V was trimmed by 5 bases and J by 4 bases, leaving 10 bases between them. The CDR3 sequence: CATSAGDLYGYTF. The CDR3 DNA follows: TGTGCCACCAGTGCAGGGGACCTCTATGGCTACACCTTC.

The rearrangement joins TRBV10-3 to TRBJ2-5, with TRBD2 matching over 9 bases. Per the germline V gene, CDR1 is ENHRY and CDR2 is SYGVKD. The ends lost 0 bases at V and 3 bases at J; junction bases unmatched: 5. The CDR3 runs 16 residues. The CDR3 DNA reads TGTGCCATCAGTGAGTCGGCTAGCGGGGTAGAAGAGACCCAGTACTTC. It specifies CAISESASGVEETQYF.

This rearrangement joins TRBV6-6 to TRBJ1-1, with D possibly matching TRBD1 (6 bases). The V gene's germline CDR1 is MNHNY and CDR2 SVGAGI (reference sequence). The V end was cut by 5 bases, the J end by 2 bases, with 12 bases between. There are 14 residues in the CDR3. Written as DNA, the CDR3 is TGTGCCAGCAGTACCGGGACAACCAACACTGAAGCTTTCTTT. Encoded protein: CASSTGTTNTEAFF.

The gene calls are TRBV13 and TRBJ2-7; 9 bases are a match to TRBD2. Trimming removed 3 bases from V and 3 bases from J; junction bases left unmatched: 3. In germline, CDR1 is PRHDT, CDR2 FYEKMQ (reference sequence). The CDR3 loop spans 14 amino acids. The CDR3 sequence is CASSFSGGLYEQYF. CDR3 in DNA: TGTGCCAGCAGCTTTAGCGGGGGTCTCTACGAGCAGTACTTC.

The V call is TRBV6-5, the J call TRBJ1-1; 7 nucleotides align to TRBD1. J gave up 7 bases and V 6 bases, and 5 bases lay outside the gene matches. The germline V gene has CDR1 MNHEY and CDR2 SVGAGI. CDR3 length equals 12 residues. The CDR3: CASSGDRDEAFF. CDR3 in DNA: TGTGCCAGCAGCGGAGACAGGGATGAAGCTTTCTTT.

The chain combines TRBV5-1 with TRBJ2-2; 8 bases are shared with TRBD1. Germline V lookup: CDR1 SGHRS, CDR2 YFSETQ. V was clipped by 2 bases and J by 2 bases; unmatched bases: 5. The CDR3 covers 16 residues. CDR3 coding DNA: TGCGCCAGCAGCTTACGGGACAGGATAAACACCGGGGAGCTGTTTTTT. It specifies CASSLRDRINTGELFF.